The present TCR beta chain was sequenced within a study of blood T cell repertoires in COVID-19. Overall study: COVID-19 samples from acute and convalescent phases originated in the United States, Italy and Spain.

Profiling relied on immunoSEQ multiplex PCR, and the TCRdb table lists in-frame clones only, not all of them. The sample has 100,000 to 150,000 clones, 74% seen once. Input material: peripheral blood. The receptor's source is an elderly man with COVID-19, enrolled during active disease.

The CDR3 region is CASSSGVAGELFF. CDR3 bases: TGTGCCAGCAGTTCAGGGGTGGCGGGGGAGCTGTTTTTT. The V call is TRBV6-5, the J call TRBJ2-2, with D possibly TRBD1 on 6 matching bases. There are 13 residues in the CDR3. The V gene lost 4 bases and the J gene lost 8 bases, with 11 bases spanning the gap. Germline V lookup: CDR1 MNHEY, CDR2 SVGAGI.